This section outlines one T cell receptor (beta chain) sequence together with its context. These data belong to a study of blood T cell repertoires in COVID-19. Authors' data handling: Counts of nucleated cells, estimated from reference gene primer amplification, were obtained. The protocol was immunoSEQ multiplex PCR, while the TCRdb copy is restricted to in-frame clones and leaves out a portion. V, J and clone size reflect that table, while D and trimming were determined from the DNA. This repertoire shows about 130,000 clones, about 86% found once; its top ten account for 3%. Looked up from germline, CDR1 is LGHNT and CDR2 is FRNRAP. With 1 base removed from V and 6 bases from J, the gap between germline ends came to 15 bases. The CDR3 is 15 amino acids.

The rearrangement uses TRBV12-5 and TRBJ1-2; D possibly corresponds to TRBD1 (5 bases). The receptor was isolated from a woman older than 75 with acute or convalescent COVID-19. Sequencing used peripheral blood. The CDR3 nucleotides read TGTGCTAGTGGTTTGGGCCCAGGGTTACCCGATGGCTACACCTTC. It specifies CASGLGPGLPDGYTF.